The rows below give T cell receptor beta chains drawn from one sample of a study of T cell responses to AZD1222 COVID-19 vaccine. TCRdb keeps only in-frame clones here, not all; method: immunoSEQ multiplex PCR. The sample holds approximately 150,000 clones, about 92% seen once. The material sequenced was peripheral blood, taken on day 0 of AZD1222 vaccination. All receptors derive from an adult in good health. Both conserved end residues are part of each CDR3. D genes are given only for firm matches. The listing skips clone size in some rows; elsewhere it reads once, few, many or a size class.

j_gene,abundance,v_gene,d_gene,CDR3nt,CDR3aa
TRBJ2-7,-,TRBV6-5,-,TGTGCCAGCGCCCAGGGAGCCGGCTTCTACGAGCAGTACTTC,CASAQGAGFYEQYF
TRBJ1-1,-,TRBV3-1/TRBV3-2,TRBD1,TGTGCCAGCAGCCAAGTATTAGGGGGCATCGGGAACACTGAAGCTTTCTTT,CASSQVLGGIGNTEAFF
TRBJ2-7,-,TRBV5-6,TRBD1,TGTGCCAGCAGCTCGGTCGTCGGTGGGACAGGGGAGCCCTACGAGCAGTACTTC,CASSSVVGGTGEPYEQYF
TRBJ2-1,-,TRBV19,TRBD2,TGTGCCAGTAGTAAGCGGGATTTGGACAATGAGCAGTTCTTC,CASSKRDLDNEQFF
TRBJ1-1,-,TRBV6-5,TRBD1,TGTGCCAGCAGGAGACAGGGAGGGACTGAAGCTTTCTTT,CASRRQGGTEAFF
TRBJ2-1,-,TRBV5-5,TRBD2,TGTGCCAGCAGCTCACCGGGACTATATAATAATGAGCAGTTCTTC,CASSSPGLYNNEQFF
TRBJ1-5,-,TRBV30,TRBD1,TGTGCCTGGAGTAAGGGACAGGGGGCCCAGCCCCAGCATTTT,CAWSKGQGAQPQHF
TRBJ1-1,-,TRBV5-1,-,TGCGCCAGCAGCTTGGCCCTGAGCACTGAAGCTTTCTTT,CASSLALSTEAFF
TRBJ1-5,-,TRBV6-6,-,TGTGCCAGCATGGGGGGCGAACGTCAGCCCCAGCATTTT,CASMGGERQPQHF
TRBJ2-7,-,TRBV21-1,-,TGTGCCAGCACCACAAAGACTAGCGGGACGTCCTACGAGCAGTACTTC,CASTTKTSGTSYEQYF
TRBJ2-3,-,TRBV20-1,TRBD2,TGCAGTGCTAGTTTAGCGGGAGGGGTGGATAATACGCAGTATTTT,CSASLAGGVDNTQYF
TRBJ2-1,-,TRBV7-2,-,TGTGCCAGCAGCTTAGGTGGTGCCACGACTGAGCAGTTCTTC,CASSLGGATTEQFF
TRBJ1-1,once,TRBV2,-,TGTGCCAGCAGTGAGACAGACGAAGCTTTCTTT,CASSETDEAFF
TRBJ1-5,once,TRBV24-1,TRBD1,TGTGCCACCAGTGATTTGGCAGGGGGCGGCAATCAGCCCCAGCATTTT,CATSDLAGGGNQPQHF
TRBJ1-1,-,TRBV7-6,TRBD1,TGTGCCAGCAGCTTAACGTGGGGTACCGGGACAGACACTGAAGCTTTCTTT,CASSLTWGTGTDTEAFF
TRBJ1-1,-,TRBV5-6,-,TGTGCCAGCAGCTTGGGTGCTAACACTGAAGCTTTCTTT,CASSLGANTEAFF
TRBJ2-2,-,TRBV19,-,TGTGCCAGTAGTATTGGAGGAATCGGGGAGCTGTTTTTT,CASSIGGIGELFF
TRBJ2-7,once,TRBV6-5,-,TGTGCCAGCAGTTACTCTTGGGGGCCGATCTCCTACGAGCAGTACTTC,CASSYSWGPISYEQYF
TRBJ1-5,-,TRBV19,-,TGTGCCAGTAGCCACAGGGAGGGTTTGGGGGTGAATCAGCCCCAGCATTTT,CASSHREGLGVNQPQHF
TRBJ1-5,-,TRBV12-3/TRBV12-4,-,TGTGCCAGCAGTTTCTATGTGCAGCCCCAGCATTTT,CASSFYVQPQHF
TRBJ1-2,-,TRBV7-9,-,TGTGCCAGCAGCCGGCCCCAGGGGATCTATGGCTACACCTTC,CASSRPQGIYGYTF
TRBJ1-4,-,TRBV28,-,TGTGCCAGCAGCCTGGGGCCTACTAATGAAAAACTGTTTTTT,CASSLGPTNEKLFF
TRBJ1-2,-,TRBV14,-,TGTGCCAGCAGCCAAGATGTCAGGCGGAACTATGGCTACACCTTC,CASSQDVRRNYGYTF
TRBJ2-1,once,TRBV19,TRBD2,TGTGCCAGTAGTACTAGCGGGAGAGCCTACAATGAGCAGTTCTTC,CASSTSGRAYNEQFF
TRBJ1-4,-,TRBV5-1,-,TGCGCCAGCAGCTTGGGGGTGCTAGAGTTCGGGGAAAAACTGTTTTTT,CASSLGVLEFGEKLFF
TRBJ1-1,-,TRBV24-1,-,TGTGCCACCAGTGATTTGAACAGGGAGCCCACCGAAGCTTTCTTT,CATSDLNREPTEAFF
TRBJ2-1,-,TRBV4-1,-,TGCGCCAGCAGCCAAGATAGCAGGGAGTTCTTC,CASSQDSREFF
TRBJ2-1,-,TRBV2,TRBD1,TGTGCCAGCAGTGACTTGGACAGGGGGCGTAATGAGCAGTTCTTC,CASSDLDRGRNEQFF
TRBJ2-1,-,TRBV12-3/TRBV12-4,-,TGTGCCAGCAGTTGGTATCGGAGCAATGAGCAGTTCTTC,CASSWYRSNEQFF
TRBJ1-2,-,TRBV27,-,TGTGCCAGCAGTTTAAGGGGTTGGGATGGCTACACCTTC,CASSLRGWDGYTF
TRBJ2-1,once,TRBV12-3/TRBV12-4,-,TGTGCCAGCAGTTTGGGCCGGGAGAATGAGCAGTTCTTC,CASSLGRENEQFF
TRBJ2-1,-,TRBV10-2,-,TGCGCCAGCAGTGACTTACAGGGGAGGGACAGGTTCTTC,CASSDLQGRDRFF
TRBJ2-7,-,TRBV5-6,TRBD1,TGTGCCAGCAGCTCCTCCGGGACAGGGGCCTACGAGCAGTACTTC,CASSSSGTGAYEQYF
TRBJ1-5,-,TRBV2,-,TGTGCCAGCAGTGAAGAGGGGGGCAGCAATCAGCCCCAGCATTTT,CASSEEGGSNQPQHF
TRBJ2-5,-,TRBV27,-,TGTGCCAGCAGTTTTCTCCTTGGGGAGACCCAGTACTTC,CASSFLLGETQYF